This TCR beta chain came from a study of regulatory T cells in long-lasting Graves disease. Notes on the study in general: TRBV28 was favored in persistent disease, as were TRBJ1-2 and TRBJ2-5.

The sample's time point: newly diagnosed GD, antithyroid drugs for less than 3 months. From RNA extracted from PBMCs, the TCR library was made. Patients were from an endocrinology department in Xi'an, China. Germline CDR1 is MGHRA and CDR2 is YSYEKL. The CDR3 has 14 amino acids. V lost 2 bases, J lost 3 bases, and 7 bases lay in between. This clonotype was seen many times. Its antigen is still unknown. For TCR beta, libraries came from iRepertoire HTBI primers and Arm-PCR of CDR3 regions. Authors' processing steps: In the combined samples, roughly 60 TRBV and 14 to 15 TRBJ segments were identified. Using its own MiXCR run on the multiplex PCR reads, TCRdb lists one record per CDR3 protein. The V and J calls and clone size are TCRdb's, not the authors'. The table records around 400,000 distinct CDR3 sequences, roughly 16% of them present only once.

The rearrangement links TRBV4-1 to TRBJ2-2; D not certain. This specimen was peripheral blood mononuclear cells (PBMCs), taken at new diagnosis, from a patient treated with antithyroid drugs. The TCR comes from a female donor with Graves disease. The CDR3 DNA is TGCGCCAGCAGCCAAAGCATGGACACCGGGGAGCTGTTTTTT. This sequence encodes CASSQSMDTGELFF.